This TCR beta chain was profiled in a study of shared clonotypes between healthy human individuals. Study observations and caveats: Researchers sampled only blood; tissue repertoires likely differ.

This clone was detected only a few times. As yet, its antigen is unknown. The junction had 7 bases not matched to a gene; V was cut back by 5 bases and J by 2 bases. Per the germline V gene, CDR1 is SEHNR and CDR2 is FQNEAQ (reference sequence). CDR3 size: 16 residues. Genomic DNA for unsorted samples, which was extracted with the QIAamp DNA Blood Mini kit, came from about 90 million PBMCs. Bulk PBMC genomic DNA spanned ten immunoSEQ deep plates. Assay: immunoSEQ multiplex PCR; the TCRdb copy retains only in-frame clones and omits some. The repertoire consists of roughly 490,000 clones, with 70% to 80% occurring once and the leading ten covering 12%.

Sequencing was carried out using PBMCs. The sequence was collected from a woman between 40 and 50 years old in good health. Some clones in this sample may be carry-over from other donors' samples. The rearrangement joins TRBV7-9 to TRBJ2-5; 11 nucleotides align to TRBD1. This CDR3 is CASSRGTGGKQETQYF. DNA for the CDR3: TGTGCCAGCAGCCGGGGGACAGGGGGGAAGCAAGAGACCCAGTACTTC.